A single sample gave rise to the 19 T cell receptor beta chains below, sequenced in a study of blood T cell repertoires in COVID-19. Some clones are missing from TCRdb's copy, which holds only in-frame ones; the method was immunoSEQ multiplex PCR. Seen here are around 330,000 clones, approximately 90% observed once, and the top ten hold approximately 9.8%. Sequencing input: PBMCs or T cells enriched from blood (not recorded which). The source of these receptors is a woman aged 40-49 years who had recovered from COVID-19.

This clone came up a few times. The chain joins TRBV21-1 to TRBJ1-5. TRBV21-1 is a pseudogene. CDR3 length: 15 residues. The CDR3 nucleotides are TGTGCCAGCAGAGTGGGAGGGGATAGCAATCAGCCCCAGCATTTT. Protein sequence: CASRVGGDSNQPQHF.

The chain couples TRBV29-1 to TRBJ2-1; TRBD2 matches at 8 bases. Per the germline V gene, CDR1 is SQVTM and CDR2 is ANQGSEA. Trimming took 4 bases from V and 9 from J; bases not matched to a gene: 8. The CDR3 has 13 amino acids. The CDR3 DNA reads as TGCAGCGTTGGAATAGCGGGGCTCAGTGAGCAGTTCTTC. Amino acid sequence: CSVGIAGLSEQFF.

For this clone: The junction departs from the called germline gene at one end, perhaps through a read error. The chain couples TRBV6-5 to TRBJ2-1; TRBD1 is a possible D gene (6 bases). The CDR3 loop spans 15 amino acids. Germline loops: CDR1 MNHEY, CDR2 SVGAGI. The chain's CDR3 is CASAKTQGSHNEQFF. CDR3 nucleotides: TGTGCCAGCGCCAAAACACAGGGCTCCCACAATGAGCAGTTCTTC.

The chain uses TRBV14 and TRBJ1-6; 7 bases agree with TRBD1. CDR3 length equals 15 residues. Trimming removed 4 bases from V and 7 bases from J; junction bases left unmatched: 7. Germline CDR1 is SGHDN and CDR2 is FVKESK. The CDR3 loop reads CASSLEGQRNSPLHF. CDR3 coding DNA: TGTGCCAGCAGCCTAGAGGGACAGAGAAATTCACCCCTCCACTTT.

This sequence joins TRBV28 and TRBJ2-7; perhaps TRBD2 as D (6 bases). The CDR3 spans 15 residues. Germline CDR1 reads MDHEN; CDR2 reads SYDVKM. The V and J ends lost 7 bases and 0 bases respectively, with 16 bases between them. The CDR3: CASITAGLSSYEQYF. The CDR3 DNA is TGTGCCAGCATAACAGCGGGTCTTAGCTCCTACGAGCAGTACTTC.

This clone was seen just once. This chain links TRBV4-2 with TRBJ2-7, with D perhaps TRBD2 (7 bases). Germline V CDR1 and CDR2: LGHNA, YNFKEQ. The CDR3 length is 15 residues. Trimming cost V 4 bases and J 5 bases, with 18 bases left between them. CDR3 protein: CASSLTSGAGDEQYF. As DNA, the CDR3 is TGTGCCAGCAGCCTGACATCGGGGGCGGGAGACGAGCAGTACTTC.

V gene TRBV6-2 or TRBV6-3 combines with J gene TRBJ1-5, with TRBD1 matching over 7 bases. This CDR3 spans 18 amino acids. The ends lost 2 bases at V and 0 bases at J; junction bases unmatched: 10. Germline CDR1 reads MNHEY; CDR2 reads SVGEGT. CDR3 residues: CASSYNNRGLYSNQPQHF. In DNA, the CDR3 is TGTGCCAGCAGTTACAATAACAGGGGCCTTTATAGCAATCAGCCCCAGCATTTT.

The table lists this clone with a count of one. This chain links TRBV25-1 with TRBJ2-7; unclear D gene. With 4 bases removed from V and 4 bases from J, the gap between germline ends came to 5 bases. Germline V lookup: CDR1 MGHDK, CDR2 SYGVNS. This CDR3 contains 11 residues. The CDR3 is CASSASYEQYF. The CDR3 nucleotides are TGTGCCAGCAGTGCTTCTTACGAGCAGTACTTC.

The rearrangement uses TRBV5-1 and TRBJ1-6; no reliable D call. Per germline, CDR1 SGHRS and CDR2 YFSETQ. The CDR3 length is 13 residues. The ends were cut back, 5 bases at V and 5 bases at J, with 8 bases in the middle. CDR3 region: CASRIADNSPLHF. CDR3 in DNA: TGCGCCAGCAGAATAGCCGATAATTCACCCCTCCACTTT.

This chain joins TRBV3-1 (or the pseudogene TRBV3-2) and TRBJ1-4; 7 nucleotides line up with TRBD1. Germline V gene sequence: CDR1 LGHDT, CDR2 YNNKEL (reference sequence). Trimming cost V 5 bases and J 4 bases; bases outside gene matches: 7. The CDR3 sequence is 15 residues long. The CDR3 DNA reads as TGTGCCAGCAGCAAGACCGGGACAGTTAATGAAAAACTGTTTTTT. It codes for CASSKTGTVNEKLFF.

V usage is TRBV2 and J usage is TRBJ2-1; 7 bases fit TRBD2. From germline, CDR1 is SNHLY and CDR2 FYNNEI. V dropped 2 bases and J dropped 5; count of bases not matched to a gene: 9. This CDR3 is built from 16 residues. CDR3 loop: CASSERTSHNNNEQFF. The CDR3 DNA reads TGTGCCAGCAGTGAAAGGACTAGTCATAACAACAATGAGCAGTTCTTC.

The chain uses TRBV11-2 and TRBJ1-6, with 7 bases aligning to TRBD1. The V gene end was trimmed by 5 bases and the J gene end by 0 bases; junction bases not matched to a gene: 7. The CDR3 is 17 amino acids. The germline V gene has CDR1 SGHAT and CDR2 FQNNGV. CDR3 bases: TGTGCCAGCAGCATGGGGACAGCGGGCTCCTATAATTCACCCCTCCACTTT. Protein: CASSMGTAGSYNSPLHF.

V is TRBV5-4 and J is TRBJ2-7; 7 bases match TRBD2. V lost 0 bases, J lost 1 base, and 1 base stayed unmatched. Looked up from germline, CDR1 is SGHNT and CDR2 is YYREEE (reference sequence). This CDR3 has 14 residues. The chain's CDR3 is CASSLGLASYEQYF. The CDR3 DNA sequence: TGTGCCAGCAGCTTGGGACTAGCTTCCTACGAGCAGTACTTC.

This rearrangement joins TRBV19 to TRBJ2-3; 10 bases match TRBD2. Germline V gene lookup returns CDR1 LNHDA and CDR2 SQIVND (reference sequence). This CDR3 is built from 16 residues. The V and J ends lost 3 bases and 0 bases, in that order; junction bases with no gene match: 3. The CDR3 sequence is CASSMGSGGSTDTQYF. CDR3 sequence (DNA): TGTGCCAGTAGTATGGGTAGCGGGGGGAGCACAGATACGCAGTATTTT.

The CDR3 DNA reads TGTGCCATCAGCCCCCTTTTGGGGCCTGGGGAGACCCAGTACTTC. Its protein product is CAISPLLGPGETQYF. This sequence joins TRBV10-3 and TRBJ2-5; tentative D call: TRBD1 (5 bases). The V gene lost 6 bases and the J gene lost 5 bases, with 19 bases spanning the gap. The CDR3 contains 15 residues. Germline CDR1 ENHRY, CDR2 SYGVKD.

This chain joins TRBV14 and TRBJ2-3; 8 bases match TRBD1. Germline V gene sequence: CDR1 SGHDN, CDR2 FVKESK. This CDR3 has 16 residues. V was clipped by 3 bases and J by 0 bases; unmatched bases: 5. The CDR3: CASSQEGQASTDTQYF. The DNA for the CDR3 is TGTGCCAGCAGCCAGGAGGGACAGGCTAGCACAGATACGCAGTATTTT.

The chain carries TRBV7-6 and TRBJ2-1; the D gene is possibly TRBD2 (7 bases). The V and J ends lost 0 bases and 7 bases respectively, with 16 bases between them. CDR1 is SGHVS and CDR2 is FNYEAQ in the germline V gene. The CDR3 contains 16 residues. CDR3 coding DNA: TGTGCCAGCAGCTTAGCATGGGGGGGGGCAAGGAATGAGCAGTTCTTC. Its translation is CASSLAWGGARNEQFF.

The rearrangement uses TRBV9 and TRBJ1-3; perhaps TRBD1 as D (5 bases). Looked up from germline, CDR1 is SGDLS and CDR2 is YYNGEE. V lost 1 base to trimming and J lost 9 bases, with 14 bases between them. There are 14 residues in the CDR3. CDR3 sequence: CASSVSAGEGTIYF. The DNA for the CDR3 is TGTGCCAGCAGCGTATCGGCGGGGGAGGGCACCATATATTTT.

This rearrangement joins TRBV21-1 to TRBJ1-1; the table assigns TRBD1, which was not confirmed against the DNA. TRBV21-1 is annotated as a pseudogene. This CDR3 region has 15 residues. For the CDR3, the DNA is TGTGCCAGCAGCAAAGAGAGCGACAGGGATACTGAAGCTTTCTTT. Translated, it gives CASSKESDRDTEAFF.